The clone carrying this T cell receptor (beta chain) came up a few times. MiXCR was run by TCRdb on the RT-PCR reads, yielding one entry per CDR3 protein. The table shows roughly 700,000 distinct CDR3 sequences, with 15% to 18% occurring only once. This sample stems from a study of response to subunit inactivated influenza vaccine. CDR3 length equals 14 residues. The V gene end was trimmed by 5 bases and the J gene end by 3 bases; junction bases not matched to a gene: 5. The receptor was derived from a man aged 45-65 years who received an inactivated influenza vaccine. V usage is TRBV12-3 or TRBV12-4 and J usage is TRBJ2-7; 9 nucleotides agree with TRBD2. The sample consisted of PBMCs from blood, taken 11 to 12 days after vaccination. As DNA, the CDR3 is TGTGCCAGCAGTCATTCTAGCGGGGTCTACGAGCAGTACTTC. Translating gives CASSHSSGVYEQYF.